The text below deals with one T cell receptor (beta chain). Its target is unknown. This sample was taken from a study of cytomegalovirus exposure and HLA in healthy donors. General study results and limits: When analyzed later, a missense DCLRE1C variant was found to be linked to TCR beta V- and J-gene trimming. Several V segments, TRBV6-2 and TRBV6-3 among them, could not be told apart and were dropped.

The CDR3 extends over 15 amino acids. V was pared by 5 bases and J by 6 bases, with 5 bases of the junction left unmatched. CDR1 is SGHTA and CDR2 is FQGNSA in the germline V gene. Primers included in the PCR were 60 Vbeta and 13 Jbeta primers. Libraries were prepared by immunoSEQ multiplex PCR; TCRdb keeps only in-frame clonotypes and omits some of them. The table has 120,000 to 150,000 clones, about 80% seen once. This rearrangement joins TRBV7-2 to TRBJ2-1; 12 nucleotides line up with TRBD2. Material: PBMCs. This receptor was taken from a man between 35 and 55 years old in good health and CMV-seronegative. DNA for the CDR3: TGTGCCAGCAGCCCGCTAGCGGGGGGGCGCAATGAGCAGTTCTTC. This codes for CASSPLAGGRNEQFF.